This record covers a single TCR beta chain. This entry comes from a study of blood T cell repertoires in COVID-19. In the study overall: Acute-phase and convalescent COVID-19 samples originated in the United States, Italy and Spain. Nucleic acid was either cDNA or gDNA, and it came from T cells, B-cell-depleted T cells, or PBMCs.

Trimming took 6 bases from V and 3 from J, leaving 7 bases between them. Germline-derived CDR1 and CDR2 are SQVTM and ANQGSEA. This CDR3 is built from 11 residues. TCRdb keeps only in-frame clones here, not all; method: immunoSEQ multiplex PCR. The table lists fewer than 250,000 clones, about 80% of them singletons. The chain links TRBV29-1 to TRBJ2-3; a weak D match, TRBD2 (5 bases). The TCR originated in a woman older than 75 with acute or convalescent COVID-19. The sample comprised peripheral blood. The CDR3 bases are TGCAGCGTGCGGAGGACAGATACGCAGTATTTT. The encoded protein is CSVRRTDTQYF.